A single sample is the source of the 7 T cell receptor beta chains below, sequenced in a study of yellow fever vaccine responses in identical twins. TCRdb called the RT-PCR reads again in MiXCR, with one record for every CDR3 protein. This sample has about 19,000 distinct CDR3 sequences, with roughly 72% found just once. The sample consisted of T cells from blood (PBMCs), unsorted or a sorted subset (not recorded which), taken before or after yellow fever vaccination (not recorded which). These TCRs come from a young woman who received the yellow fever vaccine.

The table lists this clonotype with a count of one. The chain has TRBV11-1 and TRBJ2-2; 9 bases match TRBD2. CDR3 length: 18 residues. CDR1 SGHAT and CDR2 FQDESV come from the germline V gene (reference sequence). Trimming took 5 bases from V and 8 from J; bases not matched to a gene: 18. The CDR3 protein is CASSTTHSGRPLPGELFF. The CDR3 DNA reads as TGTGCCAGCAGCACGACTCATAGCGGGAGACCCCTTCCAGGGGAGCTGTTTTTT.

There are a few counts of this clonotype. The V and J genes are TRBV10-3 and TRBJ2-7, with D perhaps matching TRBD1 or TRBD2 (6 bases each). CDR3 length: 17 amino acids. V was trimmed by 8 bases and J by 0 bases, leaving 23 bases between them. Germline CDR1 ENHRY, CDR2 SYGVKD. This CDR3 is CAIGRVIGGQSSYEQYF. Here the CDR3 DNA reads TGTGCCATCGGTCGGGTTATTGGGGGGCAAAGCTCCTACGAGCAGTACTTC.

The chain has TRBV12-3 or TRBV12-4 and TRBJ1-2; D call uncertain. Between the trimmed V and J ends, which lost 9 bases and 5 bases, there was a span of 19 bases. The CDR3 consists of 14 residues. CDR3 nucleotide sequence: TGTGCCAGAACATCGGGCAAGGAGCAATATGGCTACACCTTC. Translated, it gives CARTSGKEQYGYTF.

The rearrangement links TRBV18 to TRBJ2-7; maybe TRBD2 (6 bases). Trimming stripped 3 bases from V and 4 bases from J, with 13 bases between. The germline V gene encodes CDR1 KGHSH and CDR2 LQKENI. CDR3 length equals 14 residues. CDR3 in amino acids: CASSPGGGGYEQYF. DNA of the CDR3: TGTGCCAGCTCACCGGGGGGAGGAGGATACGAGCAGTACTTC.

The V call is TRBV12-3 or TRBV12-4, the J call TRBJ2-1; D may be TRBD2 (6 bases). Trimming left V 3 bases short and J 2 bases short, with 11 bases between. CDR3 length equals 15 residues. The CDR3 loop is CASSLGGETYNEQFF. The CDR3 nucleotides are TGTGCCAGCAGTTTGGGCGGGGAAACCTACAATGAGCAGTTCTTC.

This clonotype was seen a few times. The V gene is TRBV28, the J gene TRBJ1-5; a weak D match, TRBD1 (6 bases). V was cut by 11 bases and J by 0 bases, with 20 bases left in between. The CDR3 covers 16 residues. The V gene's germline CDR1 is MDHEN and CDR2 SYDVKM. CDR3 region: CAGGARDTYSNQPQHF. CDR3 bases: TGTGCCGGGGGAGCCAGGGACACTTATAGCAATCAGCCCCAGCATTTT.

The chain is built from TRBV7-9 and TRBJ2-7; no reliable D call. Germline CDR1 and CDR2: SEHNR and FQNEAQ (reference sequence). CDR3 size: 11 residues. V lost 4 bases and J 3 bases, leaving 4 bases between the germline ends. CDR3 DNA: TGTGCCAGCAGCTGGGGCTACGAGCAGTACTTC. This translates into CASSWGYEQYF.